A single sample gave rise to the 24 T cell receptor beta chains below, sequenced in a study of OX40 agonist ivuxolimab in advanced cancers. Assay used: immunoSEQ multiplex PCR; TCRdb lists only in-frame clones, some missing. In the table there are under 20,000 clones, around four fifths of which are singletons. The sample was CD4+ or CD8+ T cells sorted from blood, taken in a trial of the OX40 agonist ivuxolimab. The receptor set was obtained from an adult with an advanced solid tumor such as melanoma, head and neck, liver or kidney cancer.

This clone was observed once. The genes are TRBV5-6 and TRBJ2-3; TRBD1 agrees at 10 bases. In germline, CDR1 is SGHDT, CDR2 YYEEEE. This CDR3 comprises 16 residues. The V gene end was trimmed by 4 bases and the J gene end by 2 bases; junction bases not matched to a gene: 7. CDR3 protein: CASSRGTGALTDTQYF. The DNA of the CDR3 is TGTGCCAGCAGCCGAGGGACAGGGGCCCTCACAGATACGCAGTATTTT. Full variable domain (missing parts from reference TRBV5-6 and TRBJ2-3): DAGVTQSPTHLIKTRGQQVTLRCSPKSGHDTVSWYQQALGQGPQFIFQYYEEEERQRGNFPDRFSGHQFPNYSSELNVNALLLGDSALYLCASSRGTGALTDTQYFGPGTRLTVL.

The chain employs TRBV19 and TRBJ1-1; D may be TRBD1 (5 bases). V lost 4 bases and J 11 bases, leaving 23 bases between the germline ends. The CDR3 runs to 15 residues. CDR1 is LNHDA, CDR2 SQIVND, per germline (reference sequence). The chain's CDR3 is CASSTTRDANSGAFF. The CDR3 DNA is TGTGCCAGTAGTACCACCCGGGACGCAAATAGTGGGGCTTTCTTT.

On this clone itself: Other DNA sequences within the sample encode an identical CDR3. The genes are TRBV28 and TRBJ1-1; D is unclear. This CDR3 spans 12 amino acids. The V gene's germline CDR1 is MDHEN and CDR2 SYDVKM. The V and J ends lost 3 bases and 1 base respectively, with 3 bases between them. Here the CDR3 reads CASSLGNTEAFF. The CDR3 coding sequence is TGTGCCAGCAGTTTGGGGAACACTGAAGCTTTCTTT.

This chain links TRBV5-4 with TRBJ2-3, with a tentative D call TRBD2 (7 bases). Per germline, CDR1 SGHNT and CDR2 YYREEE (reference sequence). This CDR3 has 16 residues. Deletions cut 0 bases from V and 4 bases from J, with 15 bases between. The CDR3 DNA reads TGTGCCAGCAGCTTGGCCTCCGGGGGGCTTGCAGATACGCAGTATTTT. Translated: CASSLASGGLADTQYF.

This chain links TRBV19 with TRBJ1-5; D unclear. Germline CDR1 and CDR2: LNHDA and SQIVND (reference sequence). CDR3 length: 14 residues. Trimming took 5 bases from V and 4 from J, leaving 12 bases between them. The CDR3 loop is CASSVRVGNQPQHF. The CDR3 DNA is TGTGCCAGTAGTGTTAGGGTGGGGAATCAGCCCCAGCATTTT. The full variable domain, in which reference TRBV19 and TRBJ1-5 provide the parts outside the CDR3, is DGGITQSPKYLFRKEGQNVTLSCEQNLNHDAMYWYRQDPGQGLRLIYYSQIVNDFQKGDIAEGYSVSREKKESFPLTVTSAQKNPTAFYLCASSVRVGNQPQHFGDGTRLSIL.

This clone was found a few times. This sequence joins TRBV2 and TRBJ1-1; D not resolved. CDR1 and CDR2 from the germline V gene are SNHLY and FYNNEI. The length of the CDR3 is 12 residues. Trimming removed 1 base from V and 3 bases from J, with 3 bases in between. The CDR3 nucleotides read TGTGCCAGCAGTGAAGGGGACACTGAAGCTTTCTTT. Residues: CASSEGDTEAFF.

This clone has more than one count but fewer than ten. The chain couples TRBV28 to TRBJ2-3; the match to TRBD1 covers 10 bases. Unmatched junction bases numbered 8, after V lost 5 bases and J lost 6 bases. The CDR3 runs to 15 residues. From germline, CDR1 is MDHEN and CDR2 SYDVKM. This CDR3 is CASSTHRDRGDTQYF. The CDR3 DNA is TGTGCCAGCAGTACCCACCGGGACAGGGGTGATACGCAGTATTTT.

The chain recombines TRBV27 with TRBJ2-2; D call uncertain. The CDR3 runs to 14 residues. Germline V CDR1 and CDR2: MNHEY, SMNVEV (reference sequence). Trimming removed 4 bases from V and 3 bases from J, with 9 bases in between. CDR3 loop: CASSWVEDTGELFF. The CDR3 DNA is TGTGCCAGCAGTTGGGTGGAAGACACCGGGGAGCTGTTTTTT.

The count of this clone is one. The genes are TRBV5-6 and TRBJ1-1; possibly TRBD1 for D (5 bases). Germline V gene sequence: CDR1 SGHDT, CDR2 YYEEEE. The V and J ends lost 4 bases and 1 base respectively, with 11 bases between them. This CDR3 has 14 residues. The CDR3 nucleotides read TGTGCCAGCAGCAGATTGGACAAGAACACTGAAGCTTTCTTT. Translated, it gives CASSRLDKNTEAFF.

The genes are TRBV5-4 and TRBJ1-1; D is perhaps TRBD1 (6 bases). With 4 bases removed from V and 1 base from J, the gap between germline ends came to 14 bases. CDR1 SGHNT and CDR2 YYREEE come from the germline V gene (reference sequence). The CDR3 runs 15 residues. The CDR3 is CASSGGNFANTEAFF. CDR3 sequence (DNA): TGTGCCAGCAGCGGGGGCAATTTCGCGAACACTGAAGCTTTCTTT.

This clone is labeled medium-sized. The chain joins TRBV7-6 to TRBJ2-7; perhaps TRBD1 as D (6 bases). From germline, CDR1 is SGHVS and CDR2 FNYEAQ. The CDR3 is 15 residues long. V lost 5 bases, J lost 3 bases, and 17 bases lay in between. CDR3 DNA: TGTGCCAGCAGCATTGCCTCGGACAGCAGCTACGAGCAGTACTTC. Encoded protein: CASSIASDSSYEQYF.

There are a few counts of this clone. This chain links TRBV28 with TRBJ1-5; no clear D. There are 17 residues in the CDR3. Germline-derived CDR1 and CDR2 are MDHEN and SYDVKM. V was pared by 3 bases and J by 3 bases, with 18 bases between. Written as DNA, the CDR3 is TGTGCCAGCAGTTTCTTCCTCGGGGTGGAGGCCAATCAGCCCCAGCATTTT. Translation gives CASSFFLGVEANQPQHF.

This clone was recorded once. The chain recombines TRBV10-1 with TRBJ2-7; unclear D gene. Per the germline V gene, CDR1 is WNHNN and CDR2 is SYGVQD (reference sequence). Trimming cost V 3 bases and J 0 bases, with 0 bases left between them. The CDR3 spans 11 residues. DNA of the CDR3: TGCGCCAGCAGTGACTCCTACGAGCAGTACTTC. Protein: CASSDSYEQYF.

The chain is built from TRBV27 and TRBJ2-7, with 12 positions matching TRBD1. Germline V gene lookup returns CDR1 MNHEY and CDR2 SMNVEV (reference sequence). V lost 2 bases, J lost 5 bases, and 13 bases stayed unmatched. The CDR3 runs to 18 residues. The CDR3, as DNA: TGTGCCAGCAGTTTACGGGGGACAGGGGGCCTTGAAGTGGACGAGCAGTACTTC. Residues: CASSLRGTGGLEVDEQYF.

This chain joins TRBV6-5 and TRBJ1-2, with a tentative D call TRBD1 (6 bases). Germline V CDR1 and CDR2: MNHEY, SVGAGI. V lost 8 bases to trimming and J lost 4 bases, with 14 bases between them. This CDR3 has 13 residues. CDR3 nucleotides: TGTGCCAGCGCGCAGGGGTGGACCTATGGCTACACCTTC. This codes for CASAQGWTYGYTF.

The chain couples TRBV7-9 to TRBJ2-1, with D unresolved. Trimming took off 1 base at V and 8 bases at J, with 9 bases between the two ends. The CDR3 spans 13 residues. In germline, CDR1 is SEHNR, CDR2 FQNEAQ (reference sequence). CDR3 loop: CASSLGLAYEQFF. Written as DNA, the CDR3 is TGTGCCAGCAGCTTAGGGCTCGCCTATGAGCAGTTCTTC.

J is TRBJ1-1 and V is TRBV7-2; TRBD1 agrees at 8 bases. This CDR3 spans 16 amino acids. CDR1 is SGHTA, CDR2 FQGNSA, per germline. V was pared by 1 base and J by 0 bases, with 4 bases of the junction left unmatched. The CDR3 sequence: CASSLGQGLLNTEAFF. Here the CDR3 DNA reads TGTGCCAGCAGCTTAGGACAGGGGCTGTTGAACACTGAAGCTTTCTTT.

The rearrangement uses TRBV6-5 and TRBJ1-5; D perhaps matches TRBD1 (5 bases). V was clipped by 4 bases and J by 4 bases, with 8 bases between them. The CDR3 runs 13 residues. The germline V gene encodes CDR1 MNHEY and CDR2 SVGAGI. The DNA for the CDR3 is TGTGCCAGCAGTTGGGGGGGTAATCAGCCCCAGCATTTT. Its protein is CASSWGGNQPQHF.

This chain links TRBV4-3 with TRBJ2-7; tentative D call: TRBD2 (7 bases). The ends were cut back, 1 base at V and 4 bases at J, with 14 bases in the middle. This CDR3 region has 15 residues. Germline V gene sequence: CDR1 LGHNA, CDR2 YSLEER. CDR3 amino acids: CASSQGDTGGYEQYF. The CDR3 nucleotides are TGCGCCAGCAGCCAAGGGGACACGGGGGGATACGAGCAGTACTTC.

The genes are TRBV2 and TRBJ2-1; D is unclear. The germline V and J ends were trimmed by 8 bases and 7 bases, with 15 bases remaining between them. The CDR3 length is 13 residues. Germline V lookup: CDR1 SNHLY, CDR2 FYNNEI. The CDR3, as DNA: TGTGCCAGCCCATCTGTCGGTGGTAATGAGCAGTTCTTC. As protein: CASPSVGGNEQFF.

The chain carries TRBV6-1 and TRBJ2-7; 12 bases align to TRBD2. In germline, CDR1 is MNHNS, CDR2 SASEGT. J gave up 6 bases and V 4 bases, and 7 bases lay outside the gene matches. The CDR3 is made up of 15 amino acids. Here the CDR3 DNA reads TGTGCCAGCAGTGGGCTAGCGGGAGGGCCGAGCGAGCAGTACTTC. Amino acid sequence: CASSGLAGGPSEQYF.

This chain connects TRBV13 to TRBJ1-1; D is perhaps TRBD1 (5 bases). This CDR3 is built from 15 residues. V was clipped by 2 bases and J by 0 bases, with 10 bases between them. Germline CDR1 PRHDT, CDR2 FYEKMQ (reference sequence). The CDR3 DNA sequence: TGTGCCAGCAGCTTAAACCCAGGGCTGAACACTGAAGCTTTCTTT. This translates into CASSLNPGLNTEAFF.

CDR3 sequence: CASSHEWDNEQFF. Here the CDR3 DNA reads TGTGCCAGCAGCCACGAGTGGGACAATGAGCAGTTCTTC. V is TRBV5-5 and J is TRBJ2-1; D unclear. CDR3 length: 13 amino acids. Germline V gene data show CDR1 as SGHKS and CDR2 as YYEKEE (reference sequence). The V end was cut by 4 bases, the J end by 5 bases, with 10 bases between.

The genes are TRBV19 and TRBJ2-7; D is unclear. The CDR3 extends over 16 amino acids. Germline V gene lookup returns CDR1 LNHDA and CDR2 SQIVND (reference sequence). The V end was cut by 3 bases, the J end by 2 bases, with 17 bases between. Here the CDR3 DNA reads TGTGCCAGTAGTATCTCCCACGGGCGAAGCCCCTACGAGCAGTACTTC. It specifies CASSISHGRSPYEQYF.